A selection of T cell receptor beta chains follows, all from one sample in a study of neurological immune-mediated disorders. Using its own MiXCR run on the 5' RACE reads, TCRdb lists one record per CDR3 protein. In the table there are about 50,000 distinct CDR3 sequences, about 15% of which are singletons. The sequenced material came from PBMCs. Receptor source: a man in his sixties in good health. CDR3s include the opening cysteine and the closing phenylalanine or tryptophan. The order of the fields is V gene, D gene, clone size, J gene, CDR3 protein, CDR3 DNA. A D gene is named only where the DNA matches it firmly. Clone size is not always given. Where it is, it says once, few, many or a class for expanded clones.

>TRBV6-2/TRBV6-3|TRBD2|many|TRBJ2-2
CASSGTSANTGELFF
TGTGCCAGCTCCGGGACTAGCGCGAACACCGGGGAGCTGTTTTTT
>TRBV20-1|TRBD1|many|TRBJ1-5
CSATAGGHQPQHF
TGCAGTGCTACGGCAGGGGGCCATCAGCCCCAGCATTTT
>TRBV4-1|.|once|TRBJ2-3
CASSQPGLSTDTRYF
TGCGCCAGCAGCCAACCGGGACTTAGCACAGATACGCGGTATTTT
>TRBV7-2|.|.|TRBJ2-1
CASSLGLGASLGEQFF
TGTGCCAGCAGCTTAGGACTAGGGGCCTCTTTGGGTGAGCAGTTCTTC
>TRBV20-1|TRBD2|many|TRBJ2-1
CSAARWEGRNEQFF
TGCAGTGCAGCTAGGTGGGAGGGCCGGAATGAGCAGTTCTTC
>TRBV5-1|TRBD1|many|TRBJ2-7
CASSDGPGQGAYEQYF
TGCGCCAGCAGCGACGGGCCGGGACAGGGGGCTTACGAGCAGTACTTC
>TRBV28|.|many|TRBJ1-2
CASSLSASGGYTF
TGTGCCAGCAGTTTGTCCGCGAGTGGGGGCTACACCTTC
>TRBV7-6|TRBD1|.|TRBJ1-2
CASSLGTGPGYYGYTF
TGTGCCAGCAGCCTCGGGACAGGTCCAGGCTACTATGGCTACACCTTC
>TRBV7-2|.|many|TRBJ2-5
CASSLATGLGETQYF
TGTGCCAGCAGCTTAGCGACGGGTCTTGGAGAGACCCAGTACTTC
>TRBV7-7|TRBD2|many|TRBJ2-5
CASSLGRTSGETQYF
TGTGCCAGCAGCTTAGGGCGGACTAGCGGAGAGACCCAGTACTTC
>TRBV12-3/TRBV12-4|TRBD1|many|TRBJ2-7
CASSRQTGSVDEQYF
TGTGCCAGCAGTCGCCAGACAGGGTCGGTAGACGAGCAGTACTTC
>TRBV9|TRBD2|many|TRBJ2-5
CASSVGGETSGIETQYF
TGTGCCAGCAGCGTAGGGGGGGAGACTAGCGGGATAGAGACCCAGTACTTC
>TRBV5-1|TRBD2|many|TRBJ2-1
CASSLGGRESGEQFF
TGCGCCAGCAGCTTGGGCGGGAGGGAGTCCGGTGAGCAGTTCTTC
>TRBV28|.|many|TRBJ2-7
CASSLSAGVTGEQYF
TGTGCCAGCAGTTTATCAGCCGGGGTGACGGGCGAGCAGTACTTC
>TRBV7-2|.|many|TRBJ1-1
CASSWGGGMNTEAFF
TGTGCCAGCAGCTGGGGGGGAGGCATGAACACTGAAGCTTTCTTT
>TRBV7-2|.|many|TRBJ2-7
CASSISPSRGEQYF
TGTGCCAGCAGCATTTCGCCTAGCAGAGGCGAGCAGTACTTC
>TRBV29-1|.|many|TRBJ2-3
CSARGVADTQYF
TGCAGCGCCAGGGGGGTGGCGGATACGCAGTATTTT
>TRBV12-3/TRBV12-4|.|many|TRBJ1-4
CASGHQEGYEKLFF
TGTGCCAGCGGCCATCAGGAGGGTTATGAAAAACTGTTTTTT
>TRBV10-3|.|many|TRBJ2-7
CAITATDGKTPYEQYF
TGTGCCATCACCGCTACGGACGGAAAAACGCCCTACGAGCAGTACTTC
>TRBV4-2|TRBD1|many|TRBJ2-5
CASSQDRAGGLETQYF
TGTGCCAGCAGCCAAGATAGGGCAGGGGGCCTAGAGACCCAGTACTTC
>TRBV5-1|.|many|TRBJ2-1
CASNGQLGNNEQFF
TGCGCCAGCAACGGTCAACTAGGGAACAATGAGCAGTTCTTC
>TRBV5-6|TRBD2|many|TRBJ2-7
CASSSGLAGVGYEQYF
TGTGCCAGCAGCTCAGGGCTAGCGGGAGTAGGATACGAGCAGTACTTC
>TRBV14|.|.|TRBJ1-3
CASSQGIPVSGNTIYF
TGTGCCAGCAGCCAAGGGATCCCGGTCTCTGGAAACACCATATATTTT
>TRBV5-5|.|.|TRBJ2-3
CASSSVRPSTDTQYF
TGTGCCAGCAGCTCCGTCAGGCCGAGCACAGATACGCAGTATTTT
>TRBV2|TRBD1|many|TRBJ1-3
CASTYSDRAGNTIYF
TGTGCCAGCACCTACTCGGACAGGGCTGGAAACACCATATATTTT
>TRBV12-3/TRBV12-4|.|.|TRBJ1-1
CASSFTTEAFF
TGTGCCAGCAGTTTCACCACTGAAGCTTTCTTT
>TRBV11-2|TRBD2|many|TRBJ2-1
CASSLRDGGADFYNEQFF
TGTGCCAGCAGCTTAAGGGACGGGGGGGCAGATTTTTACAATGAGCAGTTCTTC
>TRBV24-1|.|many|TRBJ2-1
CATSDLAYPRGDSYNEQFF
TGTGCCACCAGTGATTTAGCCTACCCGAGGGGGGACTCCTACAATGAGCAGTTCTTC
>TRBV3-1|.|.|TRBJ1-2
CASSLEKGGIAFGYTF
TGTGCCAGCAGCCTGGAGAAGGGGGGGATCGCCTTCGGCTACACCTTC
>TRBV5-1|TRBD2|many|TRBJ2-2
CASNELTSGNTGELFF
TGCGCCAGCAACGAACTGACTAGCGGGAACACCGGGGAGCTGTTTTTT
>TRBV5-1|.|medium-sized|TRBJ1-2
CASSLAGGVDGYTF
TGCGCCAGCAGCTTGGCTGGGGGCGTAGATGGCTACACCTTC
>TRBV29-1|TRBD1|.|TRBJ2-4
CSVGTGVKNIQYF
TGCAGCGTTGGAACAGGGGTTAAAAACATTCAGTACTTC
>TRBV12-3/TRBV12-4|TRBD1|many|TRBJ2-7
CASSLGQGTLEQYF
TGTGCCAGCAGTCTTGGACAGGGGACCCTCGAGCAGTACTTC
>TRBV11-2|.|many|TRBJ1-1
CASSFTGETEAFF
TGTGCCAGCAGCTTTACCGGGGAGACTGAAGCTTTCTTT
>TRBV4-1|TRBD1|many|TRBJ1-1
CASSALGGGQPSAEAFF
TGCGCCAGCAGCGCGTTGGGCGGGGGACAGCCAAGCGCTGAAGCTTTCTTT
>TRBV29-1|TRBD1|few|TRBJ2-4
CSVEIRGPTGGIQYF
TGCAGCGTTGAGATCAGGGGGCCAACCGGGGGCATTCAGTACTTC
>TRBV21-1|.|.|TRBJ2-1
CASSTKSGNEQFF
TGTGCCAGCAGCACAAAAAGCGGCAATGAGCAGTTCTTC
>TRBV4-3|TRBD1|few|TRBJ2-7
CASSQFQGQGAHEQYF
TGCGCCAGCAGCCAATTCCAGGGACAGGGGGCCCACGAGCAGTACTTC
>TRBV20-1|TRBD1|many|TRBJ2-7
CSARPTGDYEQYF
TGCAGTGCTAGACCGACAGGGGACTACGAGCAGTACTTC
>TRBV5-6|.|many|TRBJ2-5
CASSPPGVGQETQYF
TGTGCCAGCAGCCCCCCCGGGGTGGGGCAAGAGACCCAGTACTTC
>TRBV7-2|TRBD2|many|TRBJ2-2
CASSLVGSGSGVGELFF
TGTGCCAGCAGCTTAGTGGGTAGCGGGAGTGGCGTCGGGGAGCTGTTTTTT
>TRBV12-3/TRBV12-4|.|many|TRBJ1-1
CASSFGQQAFF
TGTGCCAGCAGTTTCGGGCAGCAAGCTTTCTTT
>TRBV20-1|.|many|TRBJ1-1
CSAEVLNTEAFF
TGCAGTGCCGAAGTTTTGAACACTGAAGCTTTCTTT
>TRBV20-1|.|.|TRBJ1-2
CSASTGNYGDTF
TGCAGTGCTAGCACAGGGAACTATGGCGACACCTTC